What follows are 7 T cell receptor beta chains derived from one specimen sequenced in a study of shared clonotypes between healthy human individuals. TCRdb keeps only in-frame clones here, not all; method: immunoSEQ multiplex PCR. The data contain roughly 2.1 million clones, about 92% of them singletons. Naive CD8 cells, CD45RO-negative and positively selected for CCR7, excluded terminally differentiated effector memory CD45RA+ cells. The source material was naive CD8+ T cells from PBMCs. These receptor sequences come from a man aged 18 to 35 in good health. Some clones in this sample may be carry-over from other donors' samples.

This chain links TRBV6-5 with TRBJ1-2; 7 positions agree with TRBD1. Per the germline V gene, CDR1 is MNHEY and CDR2 is SVGAGI. The CDR3 is made up of 15 amino acids. After removal of 5 bases from V and 4 bases from J, the junction contained 10 bases not matched to a gene. The CDR3 sequence: CASSTKDRVFYGYTF. CDR3 sequence (DNA): TGTGCCAGCAGTACCAAAGACAGGGTCTTCTATGGCTACACCTTC.

The rearrangement links TRBV9 to TRBJ2-7; maybe TRBD2 (6 bases). The CDR3 extends over 15 amino acids. CDR1 is SGDLS, CDR2 YYNGEE, per germline. V was shortened by 2 bases and J by 2 bases, with 14 bases between the two germline ends. The CDR3 loop reads CASSVDIRGAYEQYF. In DNA, the CDR3 is TGTGCCAGCAGCGTGGACATCCGCGGGGCCTACGAGCAGTACTTC. Full variable domain (missing parts from reference TRBV9 and TRBJ2-7): DSGVTQTPKHLITATGQRVTLRCSPRSGDLSVYWYQQSLDQGLQFLIQYYNGEERAKGNILERFSAQQFPDLHSELNLSSLELGDSALYFCASSVDIRGAYEQYFGPGTRLTVT.

This clone was counted a few times. J is TRBJ2-7 and V is TRBV27; TRBD1 matches at 10 bases. The junction had 8 bases not matched to a gene; V was cut back by 3 bases and J by 6 bases. The V gene's germline CDR1 is MNHEY and CDR2 SMNVEV (reference sequence). CDR3 length equals 15 residues. CDR3 sequence (DNA): TGTGCCAGCAGTTTCCTTGGACAGGGGGAGAGCGAGCAGTACTTC. Amino acids: CASSFLGQGESEQYF.

The gene calls are TRBV27 and TRBJ1-2; 10 bases match TRBD1. J gave up 5 bases and V 5 bases, and 8 bases lay outside the gene matches. The CDR3 runs 15 residues. CDR1 and CDR2 (germline): MNHEY, SMNVEV (reference sequence). This chain's CDR3 is CASSTRQGASYGYTF. The DNA for the CDR3 is TGTGCCAGCAGTACCCGACAGGGGGCATCGTATGGCTACACCTTC.

The chain uses TRBV7-6 and TRBJ2-1, with 16 bases fitting TRBD2. With 5 bases clipped from V and 4 bases from J, the junction kept 2 bases outside the gene matches. Per the germline V gene, CDR1 is SGHVS and CDR2 is FNYEAQ. This CDR3 has 16 amino acids. The CDR3 DNA follows: TGTGCCAGCAGCGTGGGACTAGCGGGGGGGTACAATGAGCAGTTCTTC. As protein: CASSVGLAGGYNEQFF.

The chain recombines TRBV7-2 with TRBJ1-1, with D possibly being TRBD1 (5 bases). V was clipped by 5 bases and J by 6 bases, with 16 bases between them. Germline V gene data show CDR1 as SGHTA and CDR2 as FQGNSA. The CDR3 extends over 14 amino acids. The CDR3 reads CASSRYVGDPEAFF. The CDR3 DNA sequence: TGTGCCAGCAGCCGATATGTGGGGGATCCTGAAGCTTTCTTT.

This clone was counted a single time. This chain uses TRBV6-1 with TRBJ1-1; TRBD1 aligns across 9 bases. Germline assignment: CDR1 MNHNS and CDR2 SASEGT. The CDR3 length is 15 residues. The J segment lost 4 bases and the V segment lost 4 bases, leaving 7 bases of the junction unmatched. The CDR3 spells CASSAGPGQGTEAFF. CDR3 nucleotides: TGTGCCAGCAGTGCAGGACCGGGACAGGGCACTGAAGCTTTCTTT.